These T cell receptor beta chains were read from a single sample in a study of tumor-infiltrating lymphocytes in oesophageal squamous cell carcinoma. TCRdb called the PCR reads again in MiXCR, with one record for every CDR3 protein. Among just under 20,000 distinct CDR3 sequences listed, roughly two fifths were seen once. Sequenced sample: esophageal tumor tissue. The receptors were gathered from a male donor with esophageal squamous cell carcinoma. CDR3s include the opening cysteine and the closing phenylalanine or tryptophan. Each record gives: clone size, D gene, V gene, J gene, CDR3 protein, CDR3 DNA. D genes are given only for firm matches. Clone size is shown for a subset of rows, as once, few, many or a class of expanded clone.

.	TRBD2	TRBV7-3	TRBJ2-1	CASSIGTNNEQFF	TGTGCCAGCAGCATCGGGACTAACAATGAGCAGTTCTTC
.	.	TRBV19	TRBJ2-5	CASSMGETQYF	TGTGCCAGTAGTATGGGAGAGACCCAGTACTTC
many	.	TRBV10-3	TRBJ1-1	CAISDRGSTEAFF	TGTGCCATCAGTGACAGGGGAAGCACTGAAGCTTTCTTT
many	.	TRBV5-6	TRBJ2-7	CASSRSYEQYF	TGTGCCAGCAGCCGGAGCTACGAGCAGTACTTC
.	TRBD1	TRBV19	TRBJ2-1	CASSAGQGNEQFF	TGTGCCAGTAGTGCGGGACAGGGCAACGAGCAGTTCTTC
medium-sized	TRBD2	TRBV7-2	TRBJ2-7	CASSLAAGGQAYEQYF	TGTGCCAGCAGCTTAGCCGCGGGGGGGCAAGCCTACGAGCAGTACTTC
few	TRBD1	TRBV19	TRBJ1-3	CASSGGQGNSAGNTIYF	TGTGCCAGTAGTGGGGGACAGGGGAATTCTGCTGGAAACACCATATATTTT
few	.	TRBV13	TRBJ2-5	CASSLGVQETQYF	TGTGCCAGCAGCTTGGGGGTGCAAGAGACCCAGTACTTC
.	.	TRBV11-2	TRBJ2-5	CASSFSMSPAQETQYF	TGTGCCAGCAGCTTCTCCATGTCTCCGGCACAAGAGACCCAGTACTTC
.	.	TRBV7-6	TRBJ1-5	CASSSQNGADNQPQHF	TGTGCCAGCAGCTCCCAAAACGGAGCAGATAATCAGCCCCAGCATTTT
.	.	TRBV7-3	TRBJ2-7	CASSLGTEIHPSTSAPGRETQYF	.
many	.	TRBV7-9	TRBJ1-5	CASSFAFGGGDQPQHF	TGTGCCAGCAGCTTCGCGTTTGGGGGAGGAGATCAGCCCCAGCATTTT
few	TRBD2	TRBV7-2	TRBJ2-5	CASSDLAGGRRETQYF	TGTGCCAGCAGCGACCTAGCGGGAGGACGGCGGGAGACCCAGTACTTC
.	TRBD2	TRBV24-1	TRBJ2-5	CATKSVVSRGGETQYF	TGTGCCACCAAGTCCGTCGTCTCCCGGGGGGGAGAGACCCAGTACTTC
.	.	TRBV6-5	TRBJ2-4	CASSYLGLEAKNIQYF	TGTGCCAGCAGTTACCTCGGACTTGAAGCCAAAAACATTCAGTACTTC
many	TRBD1	TRBV6-1	TRBJ2-7	CASSSRGYDEQYF	TGTGCCAGCAGTAGCAGGGGGTACGACGAGCAGTACTTC
medium-sized	TRBD1	TRBV7-7	TRBJ2-7	CAPGTGTGYEQYF	TGTGCTCCCGGGACAGGGACTGGCTACGAGCAGTACTTC
many	.	TRBV11-2	TRBJ2-1	CASSSPGGRGEQFF	TGTGCCAGCAGCTCCCCAGGGGGGAGGGGTGAGCAGTTCTTC
.	TRBD2	TRBV4-1	TRBJ2-5	CASSPRSPGGSSYNSPLHF	TGTGCCAGCAGCCCTCGGAGCCCCGGGGGGAGCTCCTATAATTCACCCCTCCACTTC
.	TRBD1	TRBV6-1	TRBJ2-3	CASSKRQGGTDTQYF	TGTGCCAGCAGCAAACGACAGGGGGGCACAGATACGCAGTATTTT
medium-sized	TRBD2	TRBV28	TRBJ2-7	CASFSRAASGSYEQYF	TGTGCCAGCTTCTCCCGAGCGGCTAGCGGTAGCTACGAGCAGTACTTC
.	TRBD1	TRBV7-3	TRBJ2-7	CASSETGFGEQYF	TGTGCCAGCAGCGAGACAGGGTTTGGCGAGCAGTACTTC
many	.	TRBV5-6	TRBJ2-1	CASSFWGQGPSYNEQFF	TGTGCCAGCAGCTTTTGGGGGCAGGGACCATCCTACAATGAGCAGTTCTTC
many	TRBD2	TRBV5-1	TRBJ2-2	CASSLAFGTSGDGELFF	TGCGCCAGCAGCTTGGCCTTCGGGACTAGCGGGGACGGGGAGCTGTTTTTT
.	TRBD2	TRBV6-6	TRBJ2-1	CASSYGTSGSGQFF	TGTGCCAGCAGTTATGGGACTAGCGGGAGCGGGCAGTTCTTC
many	.	TRBV7-9	TRBJ1-5	CASSRWVEGSDQPQHF	TGTGCCAGCAGTCGATGGGTGGAAGGGTCGGATCAGCCCCAGCATTTT
many	.	TRBV27	TRBJ2-7	CASSLWASARLEQYF	TGTGCCAGCAGTTTATGGGCTAGCGCAAGGCTCGAGCAGTACTTC
many	TRBD1	TRBV5-6	TRBJ2-5	CASTRQGSQETQYF	TGTGCCAGCACGCGACAGGGGAGTCAAGAGACCCAGTACTTC
.	TRBD1	TRBV7-2	TRBJ2-7	CASSLGGAGGLYEQYF	TGTGCCAGCAGCTTAGGAGGGGCAGGGGGTCTTTACGAGCAGTACTTC
few	.	TRBV20-1	TRBJ1-1	CSASSPLGGNYEAFF	TGCAGTGCTAGTTCACCTTTGGGGGGAAATTATGAAGCTTTCTTT
.	TRBD2	TRBV7-9	TRBJ2-2	CASSFDTAGVTGELFF	TGTGCCAGCAGCTTCGACACAGCGGGAGTCACCGGGGAGCTGTTTTTT
many	.	TRBV5-6	TRBJ1-4	CASSLGKGPQGATNEKLFF	TGTGCCAGCAGCTTGGGGAAGGGGCCCCAGGGAGCAACTAATGAAAAACTGTTTTTT
many	TRBD2	TRBV6-1	TRBJ2-3	CASSEGGLAAHTDTQYF	TGTGCCAGCAGTGAAGGTGGACTAGCAGCCCACACAGATACGCAGTATTTT
few	TRBD1	TRBV18	TRBJ2-1	CASSPGQGNNEQFF	TGTGCCAGCTCCCCGGGACAGGGGAACAATGAGCAGTTCTTC
.	.	TRBV4-1	TRBJ2-5	CASSQAGLESSYNEQYF	TGCGCCAGCAGCCAAGCCGGACTCGAAAGCTCCTACAATGAGCAGTACTTC
many	TRBD1	TRBV5-5	TRBJ2-5	CASSLGDRGETQYF	TGTGCCAGCAGCTTGGGGGACAGGGGGGAGACCCAGTACTTC
many	.	TRBV6-1	TRBJ2-7	CASSSPAREQYF	TGTGCCAGCAGTTCCCCCGCCCGGGAGCAGTACTTC
few	.	TRBV6-1	TRBJ2-7	CASSEENGGSYEQYF	TGTGCCAGCAGTGAAGAAAACGGAGGATCCTACGAGCAGTACTTC
many	TRBD1	TRBV6-2/TRBV6-3	TRBJ1-6	CASNDRGNSPLHF	TGTGCCAGCAACGACAGGGGGAATTCACCCCTCCACTTT
medium-sized	.	TRBV7-9	TRBJ2-3	CASSLAGRGSFTDTQYF	TGTGCCAGCAGCTTGGCAGGAAGAGGGTCTTTTACAGATACGCAGTATTTT
.	.	TRBV7-8	TRBJ2-7	CASSSREESEQYF	TGTGCCAGCAGCAGCAGGGAGGAAAGCGAGCAGTACTTC
many	.	TRBV19	TRBJ1-1	CASKTAGNTEAFF	TGTGCCAGTAAGACGGCGGGGAACACTGAAGCTTTCTTT
few	TRBD2	TRBV2	TRBJ2-2	CASSEPRGGAGTGELFF	TGTGCCAGCAGTGAACCGCGCGGGGGGGCCGGGACCGGGGAGCTGTTTTTT
once	.	TRBV7-2	TRBJ2-3	CASSLAGAVTDTQYF	TGTGCCAGCAGCTTAGCAGGGGCTGTCACAGATACGCAGTATTTT
few	TRBD1	TRBV10-2	TRBJ2-3	CASSESRDRGQDTQYF	TGCGCCAGCAGTGAGTCGAGGGACAGGGGGCAAGATACGCAGTATTTT
few	.	TRBV28	TRBJ2-7	CASSGRIKFEQYF	TGTGCCAGCAGTGGACGAATAAAGTTCGAGCAGTACTTC
many	TRBD1	TRBV5-1	TRBJ1-5	CASSYAPGQGNNQPQHF	TGCGCCAGCAGCTATGCACCGGGACAGGGAAACAATCAGCCCCAGCATTTT
.	TRBD1	TRBV10-3	TRBJ1-1	CAISGDRGAGETEAFF	TGTGCCATCAGTGGGGACAGGGGCGCCGGAGAGACTGAAGCTTTCTTT
medium-sized	TRBD2	TRBV7-2	TRBJ2-1	CATNSGWPYNEQFF	TGTGCCACCAATAGCGGGTGGCCCTACAATGAGCAGTTCTTC